The entry below gives a single TCR beta chain sequence along with its context. This CDR3 region has 16 residues. Germline CDR1 reads MDHEN; CDR2 reads SYDVKM. V was pared by 7 bases and J by 0 bases, with 15 bases between. This record comes from a study of blood T cell repertoires in COVID-19. Study-level background: Specimens from acute and convalescent COVID-19 originated in the United States, Italy and Spain. Sample material is recorded as cDNA or gDNA derived from T cells, B-cell-depleted T cells, or PBMCs.

In the original processing: For nucleated cells, counts were estimated from reference gene primer amplification. Method: immunoSEQ multiplex PCR; TCRdb's copy keeps in-frame clones and lacks some. V, J and clone size derive from that table, while D and trimming were established from the DNA sequence. This table has some 61,000 clones, roughly 90% appearing once. The genes are TRBV28 and TRBJ2-2, with a weak D call TRBD1 (5 bases). This receptor was taken from a man aged 25-45 years with acute or convalescent COVID-19. Sample: peripheral blood. CDR3 in amino acids: CASTFSRAPNTGELFF. In DNA form, the CDR3 reads TGTGCCAGCACCTTTAGCAGGGCCCCGAACACCGGGGAGCTGTTTTTT.